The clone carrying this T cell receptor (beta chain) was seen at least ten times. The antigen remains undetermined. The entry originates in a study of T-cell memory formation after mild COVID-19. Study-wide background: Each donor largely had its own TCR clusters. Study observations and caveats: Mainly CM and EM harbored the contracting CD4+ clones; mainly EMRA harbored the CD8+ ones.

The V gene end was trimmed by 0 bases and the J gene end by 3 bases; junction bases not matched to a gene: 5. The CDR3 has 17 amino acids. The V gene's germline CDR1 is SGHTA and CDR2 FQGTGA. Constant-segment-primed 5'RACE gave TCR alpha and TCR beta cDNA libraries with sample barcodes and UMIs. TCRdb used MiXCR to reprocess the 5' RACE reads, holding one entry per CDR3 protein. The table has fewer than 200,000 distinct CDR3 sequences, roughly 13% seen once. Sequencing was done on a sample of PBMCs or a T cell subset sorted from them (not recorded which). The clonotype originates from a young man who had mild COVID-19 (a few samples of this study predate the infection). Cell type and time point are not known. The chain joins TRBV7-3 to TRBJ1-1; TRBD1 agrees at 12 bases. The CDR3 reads CASSLTGQGALDTEAFF. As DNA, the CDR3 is TGTGCCAGCAGCTTAACGGGACAGGGGGCGCTGGACACTGAAGCTTTCTTT. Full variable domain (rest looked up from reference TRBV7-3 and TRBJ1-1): GAGVSQTPSNKVTEKGKYVELRCDPISGHTALYWYRQSLGQGPEFLIYFQGTGAADDSGLPNDRFFAVRPEGSVSTLKIQRTERGDSAVYLCASSLTGQGALDTEAFFGQGTRLTVV.